This T cell receptor beta chain was sequenced during a study of response to subunit inactivated influenza vaccine. The CDR3 is 16 residues long. Losses at the gene ends were 1 base for V and 4 bases for J; bases not matched to a gene: 2. Germline CDR1 LGHDT, CDR2 YNNKEL (reference sequence). Study conclusions and caveats: Each seasonal influenza vaccination, the authors suggested, recruits few new T cells.

TCRdb itself ran the RT-PCR reads through MiXCR, one entry per CDR3 protein. Counted here are hundreds of thousands of distinct CDR3 sequences, 20% to 25% occurring once; the ten biggest clones make up about a tenth. This clonotype has only a few counts. Its specificity is not known. V and J are TRBV3-1 and TRBJ2-3; 13 positions agree with TRBD2. The starting material was PBMCs from blood, obtained approximately 22 months after vaccination. This sequence originates from a man between 45 and 75 years old who received an inactivated influenza vaccine. CDR3 nucleotides: TGTGCCAGCAGCCAAGCGACTAGCGGGAGGTCAGATACGCAGTATTTT. Translated, it gives CASSQATSGRSDTQYF.